This T cell receptor beta chain was recorded in a study of beta chain features in type 1 diabetes. Sequencing targeted expressed TCRB transcripts, as all isolated RNA had been reverse transcribed. Profiling relied on immunoSEQ multiplex PCR, and the TCRdb table lists in-frame clones only, not all of them. The data contain 250,000 to 300,000 clones, about 8.5% of them singletons. J lost 0 bases, V lost 11 bases, and 14 bases had no gene match. The CDR3 totals 17 residues. Germline V gene lookup returns CDR1 SNHLY and CDR2 FYNNEI. Based on CD45RO/CCR7/CD25/CD127/CD95/CD27, CD4+ regulatory, stem cell-like memory, naive and central memory cells were sorted. The purity of all sorted populations exceeded 98%. Study-wide findings and caveats: Whether TCRB rearrangement is influenced by HLA type went unresolved here. Among patients with Type 1 diabetes, TCRB CDR3s were moderately but significantly shorter in every one of the four CD4+ subsets.

This clone has a count of ten or more. What it binds is not known. This chain links TRBV2 with TRBJ2-3; TRBD2 matches at 10 bases. The sequence came from a woman between 18 and 29 years old in good health. Sequencing used central memory CD4+ T cells from blood. CDR3 in DNA: TGTGCCTCACTCCGGGAGCGTAGCGGGGGGAGCACAGATACGCAGTATTTT. Its protein product is CASLRERSGGSTDTQYF. Together with reference TRBV2 and TRBJ2-3, the CDR3 gives the full variable domain: EPEVTQTPSHQVTQMGQEVILRCVPISNHLYFYWYRQILGQKVEFLVSFYNNEISEKSEIFDDQFSVERPDGSNFTLKIRSTKLEDSAMYFCASLRERSGGSTDTQYFGPGTRLTVL.